The clone carrying this TCR beta chain showed up just once. This specimen comes from a study of blood T cell repertoires in COVID-19. Looking at the study overall: There were acute and convalescent COVID-19 samples, and they came from the United States, Italy and Spain. Sources were T cells, B-cell-depleted T cells, or PBMCs; the material itself was cDNA or gDNA.

TCRdb's table, derived via immunoSEQ multiplex PCR, lists solely in-frame clones and lacks some. The sample consists of some 450,000 clones, 88% of them appearing once. This TCR was sampled from a woman aged 45-65 years with COVID-19, enrolled during active disease. The sequencing input was peripheral blood.

DNA for the CDR3: TGTGCCAGCAGTGAAGGCATCACCCAGTACCAAGAGACCCAGTACTTC. It codes for CASSEGITQYQETQYF. This chain joins TRBV6-1 and TRBJ2-5; D ambiguous. V lost 1 base and J 0 bases, leaving 12 bases between the germline ends. CDR3 length: 16 amino acids. CDR1 MNHNS and CDR2 SASEGT come from the germline V gene.